This TCR beta chain is drawn from a study of T and B cells in COVID-19 patients. Turning to the study itself: Nine tenths of the roughly 20 active-infection patients had comorbidities associated with unfavorable COVID-19 outcome.

Study-wide results and limits: Patients with COVID-19 reportedly showed strongly skewed T cell receptor beta variable and joining gene usage. Of approximately 2,400 TCR clusters found only in the recovered cohort, fewer than 40 had low generation probability.

Germline V gene data show CDR1 as ENHRY and CDR2 as SYGVKD. V shed 5 bases and J shed 5 bases, with 12 bases lying between them. The CDR3 runs 14 residues. A remark on this clonotype: Antigen specificity is unknown.

TRB rearrangements were amplified by multiplex PCR with BIOMED2 TRB-A/B primers. TCRdb re-called the multiplex PCR reads with MiXCR, one entry per CDR3 protein. The sample records around 23,000 distinct CDR3 sequences, 25% to 30% being singletons. TRB was amplified from around 250-500 ng of blood genomic DNA. The V call is TRBV10-3, the J call TRBJ2-2; D could derive from TRBD1 or TRBD2 (5 bases each). The sequence derives from a human donor who had recovered from COVID-19. The source material was blood. The CDR3 DNA is TGTGCCATCAGTCCGGGACGGGATACCGGGGAGCTGTTTTTT. Translated, it gives CAISPGRDTGELFF.